Shown below are 10 T cell receptor beta chains from a single sample sequenced in a study of a mutant IDH1 vaccine in newly diagnosed glioma. Time point defined: week 47, end of study. Topical imiquimod accompanied each vaccine dose, which consisted of 300 ug of mutant IDH1 20-mer peptide. Generated by immunoSEQ multiplex PCR, the TCRdb table keeps only in-frame clones and is missing some. The table records approximately 100,000 clones, roughly 90% of them present only once. These receptors' antigens are unknown. Sequenced material: PBMCs, taken from a glioma patient whose treatment included an IDH1 peptide vaccine. Receptors were obtained from a woman aged 45 to 65 with glioma.

The chain uses TRBV11-2 and TRBJ2-7; 10 bases fit TRBD1. This CDR3 comprises 15 residues. CDR1 and CDR2 (germline): SGHAT, FQNNGV. Trimming took 0 bases from V and 3 from J; bases not matched to a gene: 2. CDR3 protein: CASSLEGTGVYEQYF. The DNA of the CDR3 is TGTGCCAGCAGCTTAGAGGGGACAGGGGTCTACGAGCAGTACTTC. Full variable domain (remainder filled in from reference TRBV11-2 and TRBJ2-7): EAGVAQSPRYKIIEKRQSVAFWCNPISGHATLYWYQQILGQGPKLLIQFQNNGVVDDSQLPKDRFSAERLKGVDSTLKIQPAKLEDSAVYLCASSLEGTGVYEQYFGPGTRLTVT.

The V gene is TRBV6-6, the J gene TRBJ2-7; perhaps TRBD2 as D (6 bases). Germline CDR1 and CDR2: MNHNY and SVGAGI (reference sequence). Trimming shortened V by 6 bases and J by 0 bases, and 12 bases separated the two germline ends. This CDR3 contains 14 residues. This chain's CDR3 is CASREGPSSYEQYF. In DNA, the CDR3 is TGTGCCAGCAGGGAGGGACCCAGCTCCTACGAGCAGTACTTC.

As DNA, the CDR3 is TGTGCCAGCAGCCCCCGACAGGGGATCAGCGAGCAGTACTTC. It specifies CASSPRQGISEQYF. The J gene is TRBJ2-7, the V gene TRBV7-2; TRBD1 matches at 8 bases. Germline values: CDR1 SGHTA, CDR2 FQGNSA. The V gene end was trimmed by 5 bases and the J gene end by 6 bases; junction bases not matched to a gene: 9. The CDR3 runs to 14 residues.

This clone was seen a single time. This chain joins TRBV30 and TRBJ2-4; D is perhaps TRBD1 or TRBD2 (5 bases each). CDR1 is GTSNPN, CDR2 SVGIG, per germline (reference sequence). The CDR3 totals 13 residues. Trimming took off 8 bases at V and 0 bases at J, with 11 bases between the two ends. In DNA, the CDR3 is TGTGCCGCCACCGGGACAGCCAAAAACATTCAGTACTTC. It yields the protein CAATGTAKNIQYF.

This clone came up a few times. The V call is TRBV15, the J call TRBJ2-1, with D possibly matching TRBD2 (6 bases). The CDR3 spans 14 residues. Germline CDR1 and CDR2: LNHNV and YYDKDF (reference sequence). The V end was cut by 1 base, the J end by 7 bases, with 11 bases between. CDR3 in amino acids: CATSRGRRGNEQFF. CDR3 nucleotide sequence: TGTGCCACCAGCAGAGGGAGGAGGGGTAATGAGCAGTTCTTC.

The rearrangement uses TRBV9 and TRBJ2-3; 9 bases line up with TRBD2. Germline V gene lookup returns CDR1 SGDLS and CDR2 YYNGEE. The CDR3 contains 17 residues. The V gene end was trimmed by 0 bases and the J gene end by 3 bases; junction bases not matched to a gene: 8. This CDR3 is CASSVVGTSQRTDTQYF. CDR3 bases: TGTGCCAGCAGCGTAGTTGGGACTAGCCAGAGGACAGATACGCAGTATTTT.

Worth noting for this clone: One junction end does not reproduce the germline sequence, and a read error may be involved. The V call is TRBV7-9, the J call TRBJ2-7, with D maybe TRBD1 (6 bases). Germline V gives CDR1 SEHNR, CDR2 FQNEAQ (reference sequence). This CDR3 is built from 17 residues. The CDR3 region has the DNA TGTGCCAGCAGCTTCCAACCGGGACAAAGGTTCTCCGACGAGCAGTACTTC. This sequence encodes CASSFQPGQRFSDEQYF.

The chain recombines TRBV5-6 with TRBJ1-3; D is possibly TRBD1 (6 bases). This CDR3 is built from 15 residues. Germline CDR1 reads SGHDT; CDR2 reads YYEEEE. The ends were cut back, 4 bases at V and 0 bases at J, with 11 bases in the middle. The CDR3 protein is CASSNSGASGNTIYF. The CDR3 coding sequence is TGTGCCAGCAGCAATTCAGGGGCCTCTGGAAACACCATATATTTT.

This chain uses TRBV5-1 with TRBJ2-5; 8 bases agree with TRBD1. The J call may be faulty, since TRBJ2-7 better matches the DNA end. CDR3 length equals 15 residues. Per the germline V gene, CDR1 is SGHRS and CDR2 is YFSETQ. The CDR3 DNA follows: TGCGCCAGCAGCTTGACCCAGACAGGGGCTTACGAGCAGTACTTC. Its translation: CASSLTQTGAYEQYF.

The V call is TRBV7-2, the J call TRBJ1-2; 10 bases map to TRBD1. Germline CDR1 reads SGHTA; CDR2 reads FQGNSA. J was trimmed by 7 bases and V by 5 bases; bases with no gene match: 10. This CDR3 is built from 15 residues. This chain's CDR3 is CASSGYRQGASGYTF. The CDR3 DNA reads TGTGCCAGCAGCGGATACCGACAGGGGGCATCTGGCTACACCTTC.